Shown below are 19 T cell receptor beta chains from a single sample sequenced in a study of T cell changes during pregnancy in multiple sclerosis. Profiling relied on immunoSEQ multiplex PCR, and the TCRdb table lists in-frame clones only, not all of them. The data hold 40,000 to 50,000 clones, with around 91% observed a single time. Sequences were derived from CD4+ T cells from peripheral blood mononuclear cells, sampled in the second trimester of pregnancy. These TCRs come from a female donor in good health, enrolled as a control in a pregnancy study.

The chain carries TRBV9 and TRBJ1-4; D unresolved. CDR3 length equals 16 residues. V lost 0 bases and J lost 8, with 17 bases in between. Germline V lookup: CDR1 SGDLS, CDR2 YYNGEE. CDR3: CASSVALSSGSEKLFF. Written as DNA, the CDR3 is TGTGCCAGCAGCGTAGCTCTATCCTCGGGGAGCGAAAAACTGTTTTTT.

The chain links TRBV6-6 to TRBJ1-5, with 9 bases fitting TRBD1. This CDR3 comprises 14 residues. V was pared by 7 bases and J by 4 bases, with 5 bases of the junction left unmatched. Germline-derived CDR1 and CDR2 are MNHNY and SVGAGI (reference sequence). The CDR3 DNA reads TGTGCCAGCATCTCGACAGGGGGTAATCAGCCCCAGCATTTT. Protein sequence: CASISTGGNQPQHF.

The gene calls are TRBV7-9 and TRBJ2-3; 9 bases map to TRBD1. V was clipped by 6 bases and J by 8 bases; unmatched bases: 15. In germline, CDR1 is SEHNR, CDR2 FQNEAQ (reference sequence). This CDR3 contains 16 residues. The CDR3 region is CASRSPGQGTVGTQYF. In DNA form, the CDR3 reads TGTGCCAGCAGGTCACCGGGACAGGGAACTGTAGGTACGCAGTATTTT.

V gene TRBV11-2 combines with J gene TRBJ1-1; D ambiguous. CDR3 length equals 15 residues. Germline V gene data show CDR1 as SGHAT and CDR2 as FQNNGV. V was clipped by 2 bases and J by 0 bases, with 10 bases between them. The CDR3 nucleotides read TGTGCCAGCAGCTTAAGCTACAGCATGAACACTGAAGCTTTCTTT. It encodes CASSLSYSMNTEAFF.

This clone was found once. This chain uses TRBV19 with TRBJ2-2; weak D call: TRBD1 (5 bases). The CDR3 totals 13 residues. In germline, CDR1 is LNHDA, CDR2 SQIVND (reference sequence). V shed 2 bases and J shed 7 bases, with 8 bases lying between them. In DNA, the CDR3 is TGTGCCAGTAGTATACCACAGGTCGGGGAGCTGTTTTTT. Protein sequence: CASSIPQVGELFF. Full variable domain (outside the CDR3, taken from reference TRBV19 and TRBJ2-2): DGGITQSPKYLFRKEGQNVTLSCEQNLNHDAMYWYRQDPGQGLRLIYYSQIVNDFQKGDIAEGYSVSREKKESFPLTVTSAQKNPTAFYLCASSIPQVGELFFGEGSRLTVL.

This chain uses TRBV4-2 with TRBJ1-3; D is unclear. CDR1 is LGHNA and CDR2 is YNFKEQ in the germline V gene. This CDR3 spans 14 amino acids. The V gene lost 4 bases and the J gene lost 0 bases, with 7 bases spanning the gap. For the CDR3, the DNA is TGTGCCAGCAGCCGGGAGTTCTCTGGAAACACCATATATTTT. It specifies CASSREFSGNTIYF.

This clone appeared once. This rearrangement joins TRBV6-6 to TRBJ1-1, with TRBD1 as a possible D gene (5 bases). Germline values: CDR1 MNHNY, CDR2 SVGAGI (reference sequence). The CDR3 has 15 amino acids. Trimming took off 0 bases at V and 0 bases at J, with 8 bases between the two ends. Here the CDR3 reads CASSYSPGLNTEAFF. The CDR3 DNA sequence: TGTGCCAGCAGTTACTCTCCAGGGTTGAACACTGAAGCTTTCTTT.

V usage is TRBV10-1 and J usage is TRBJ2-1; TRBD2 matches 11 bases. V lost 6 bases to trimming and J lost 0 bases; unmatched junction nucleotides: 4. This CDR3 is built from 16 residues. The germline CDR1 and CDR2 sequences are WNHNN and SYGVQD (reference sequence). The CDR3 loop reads CASSRLAGFSYNEQFF. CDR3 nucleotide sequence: TGCGCCAGCAGCCGACTAGCGGGGTTCTCCTACAATGAGCAGTTCTTC.

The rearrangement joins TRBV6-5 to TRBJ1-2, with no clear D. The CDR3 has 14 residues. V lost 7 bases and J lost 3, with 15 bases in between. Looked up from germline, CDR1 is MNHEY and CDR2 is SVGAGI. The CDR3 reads CASTESSTDYGYTF. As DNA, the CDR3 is TGTGCCAGCACCGAATCGAGTACTGACTATGGCTACACCTTC.

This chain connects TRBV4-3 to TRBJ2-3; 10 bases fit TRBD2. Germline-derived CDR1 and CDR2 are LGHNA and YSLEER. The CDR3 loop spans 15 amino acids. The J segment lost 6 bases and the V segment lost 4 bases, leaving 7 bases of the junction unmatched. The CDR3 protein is CASSRNSGGFDTQYF. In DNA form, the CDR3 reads TGCGCCAGCAGCCGCAATAGCGGGGGGTTTGATACGCAGTATTTT.

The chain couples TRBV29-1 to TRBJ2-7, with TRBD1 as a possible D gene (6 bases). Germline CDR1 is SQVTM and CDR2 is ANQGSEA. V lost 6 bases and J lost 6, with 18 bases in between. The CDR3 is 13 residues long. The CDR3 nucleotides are TGCAGCGTCGATACCGCGGACAGCAGCGAGCAGTACTTC. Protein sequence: CSVDTADSSEQYF.

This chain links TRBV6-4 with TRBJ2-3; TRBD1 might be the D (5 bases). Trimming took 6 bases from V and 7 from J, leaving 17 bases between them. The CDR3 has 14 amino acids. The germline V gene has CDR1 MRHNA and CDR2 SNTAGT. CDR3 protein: CASSLESTEHTQYF. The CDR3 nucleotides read TGTGCCAGCAGCCTGGAGTCGACAGAGCATACGCAGTATTTT.

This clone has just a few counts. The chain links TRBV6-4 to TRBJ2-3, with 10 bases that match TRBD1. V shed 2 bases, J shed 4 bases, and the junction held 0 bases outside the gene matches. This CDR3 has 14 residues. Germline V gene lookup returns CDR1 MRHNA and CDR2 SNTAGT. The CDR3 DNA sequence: TGTGCCAGCAGTGACGGACAGGGGGCAGATACGCAGTATTTT. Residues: CASSDGQGADTQYF.

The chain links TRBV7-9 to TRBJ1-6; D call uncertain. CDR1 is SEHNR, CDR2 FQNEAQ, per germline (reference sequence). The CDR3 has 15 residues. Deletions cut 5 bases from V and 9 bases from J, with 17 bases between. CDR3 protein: CASSGLNSGGSPLHF. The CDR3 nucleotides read TGTGCCAGCAGCGGCTTAAACTCGGGAGGTTCACCCCTCCACTTT. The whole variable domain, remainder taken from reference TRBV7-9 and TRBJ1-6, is DTGVSQNPRHKITKRGQNVTFRCDPISEHNRLYWYRQTLGQGPEFLTYFQNEAQLEKSRLLSDRFSAERPKGSFSTLEIQRTEQGDSAMYLCASSGLNSGGSPLHFGNGTRLTVT.

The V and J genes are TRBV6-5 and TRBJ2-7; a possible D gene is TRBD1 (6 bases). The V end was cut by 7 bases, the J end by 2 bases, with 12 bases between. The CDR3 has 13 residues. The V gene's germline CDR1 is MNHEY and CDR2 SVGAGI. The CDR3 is CASKSTGTYEQYF. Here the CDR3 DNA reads TGTGCCAGCAAATCGACAGGAACCTACGAGCAGTACTTC.

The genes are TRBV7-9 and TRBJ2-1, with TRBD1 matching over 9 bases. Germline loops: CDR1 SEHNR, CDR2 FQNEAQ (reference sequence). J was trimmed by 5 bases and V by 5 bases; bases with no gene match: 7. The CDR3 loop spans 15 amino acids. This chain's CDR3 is CASSRTGVLHNEQFF. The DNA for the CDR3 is TGTGCCAGCAGCCGGACAGGGGTTTTACACAATGAGCAGTTCTTC.

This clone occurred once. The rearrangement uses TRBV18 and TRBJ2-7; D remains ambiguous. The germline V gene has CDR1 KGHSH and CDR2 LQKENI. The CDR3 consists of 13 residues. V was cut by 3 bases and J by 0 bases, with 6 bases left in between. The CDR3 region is CASSPGHSYEQYF. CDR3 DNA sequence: TGTGCCAGCTCACCCGGTCACTCCTACGAGCAGTACTTC.

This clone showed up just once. Here the CDR3 reads CASLTVGTGNTIYF. CDR3 nucleotide sequence: TGTGCCAGTCTAACTGTGGGCACTGGAAACACCATATATTTT. The V call is TRBV19, the J call TRBJ1-3; D call uncertain. CDR1 and CDR2 from the germline V gene are LNHDA and SQIVND (reference sequence). Trimming removed 8 bases from V and 2 bases from J, with 13 bases in between. The CDR3 sequence is 14 residues long.

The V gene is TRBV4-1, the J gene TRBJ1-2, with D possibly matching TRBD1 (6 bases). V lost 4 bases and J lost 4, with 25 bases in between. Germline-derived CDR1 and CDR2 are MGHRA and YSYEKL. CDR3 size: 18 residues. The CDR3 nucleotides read TGCGCCAGCAGCCCCCCGGGGCGGGGGGGCTCTGGTAGCTATGGCTACACCTTC. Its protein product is CASSPPGRGGSGSYGYTF.